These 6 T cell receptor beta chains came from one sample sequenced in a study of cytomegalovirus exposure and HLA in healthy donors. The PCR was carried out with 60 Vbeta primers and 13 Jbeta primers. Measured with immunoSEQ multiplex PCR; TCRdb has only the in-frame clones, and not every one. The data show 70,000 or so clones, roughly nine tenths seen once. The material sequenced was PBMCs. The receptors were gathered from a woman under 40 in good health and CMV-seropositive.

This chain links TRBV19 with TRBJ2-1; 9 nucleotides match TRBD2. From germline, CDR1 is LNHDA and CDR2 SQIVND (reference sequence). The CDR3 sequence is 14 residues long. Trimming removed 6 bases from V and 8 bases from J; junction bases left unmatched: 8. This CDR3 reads CASRPIAGADEQFF. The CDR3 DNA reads TGTGCCAGTAGGCCGATAGCGGGAGCGGATGAGCAGTTCTTC.

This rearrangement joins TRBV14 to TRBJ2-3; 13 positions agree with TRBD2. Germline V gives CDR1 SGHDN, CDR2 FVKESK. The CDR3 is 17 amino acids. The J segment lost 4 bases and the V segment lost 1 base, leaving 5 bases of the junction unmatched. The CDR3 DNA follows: TGTGCCAGCAGCCAAGTGCCCACTAGCGGGAGGGCAGATACGCAGTATTTT. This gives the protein CASSQVPTSGRADTQYF. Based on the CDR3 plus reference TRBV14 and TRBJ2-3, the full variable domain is EAGVTQFPSHSVIEKGQTVTLRCDPISGHDNLYWYRRVMGKEIKFLLHFVKESKQDESGMPNNRFLAERTGGTYSTLKVQPAELEDSGVYFCASSQVPTSGRADTQYFGPGTRLTVL.

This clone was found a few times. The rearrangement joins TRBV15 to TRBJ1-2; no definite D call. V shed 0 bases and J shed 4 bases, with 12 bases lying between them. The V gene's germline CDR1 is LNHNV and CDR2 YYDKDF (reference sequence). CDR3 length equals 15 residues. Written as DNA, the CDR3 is TGTGCCACCAGCAGAGAGGGCGTGCCGAGCTATGGCTACACCTTC. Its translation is CATSREGVPSYGYTF.

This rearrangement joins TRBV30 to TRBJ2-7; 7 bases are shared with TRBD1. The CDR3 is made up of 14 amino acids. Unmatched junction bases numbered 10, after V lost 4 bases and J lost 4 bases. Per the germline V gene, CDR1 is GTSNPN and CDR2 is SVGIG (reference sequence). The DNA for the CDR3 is TGTGCCTGGAAAGGGAGAGGGGGCGGTTACGAGCAGTACTTC. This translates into CAWKGRGGGYEQYF.

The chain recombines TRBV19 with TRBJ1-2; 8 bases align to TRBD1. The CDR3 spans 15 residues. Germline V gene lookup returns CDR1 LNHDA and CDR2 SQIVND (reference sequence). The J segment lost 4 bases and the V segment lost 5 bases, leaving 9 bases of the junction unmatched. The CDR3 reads CASSSRNGQGYGYTF. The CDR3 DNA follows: TGTGCCAGTAGTTCAAGGAACGGACAGGGCTATGGCTACACCTTC.

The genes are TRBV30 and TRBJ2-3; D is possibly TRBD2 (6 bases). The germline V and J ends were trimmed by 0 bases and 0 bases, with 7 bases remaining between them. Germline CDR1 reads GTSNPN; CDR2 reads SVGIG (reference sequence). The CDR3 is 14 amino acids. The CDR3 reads CAWSVRGSTDTQYF. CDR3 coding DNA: TGTGCCTGGAGTGTACGGGGGAGCACAGATACGCAGTATTTT.